These 5 T cell receptor beta chains originate from one sample sequenced in a study of immune aging and cytomegalovirus after organ transplant. Regarding time point: five sample-tagged time points from pre-transplant (day -1) to day 368 post-transplant, pooled. Their target antigens are unknown. BD Rhapsody targeted mRNA and AbSeq chemistry was used for microwell cell capture and library preparation. TCRdb reanalysed the single-cell sequencing reads using MiXCR and keeps one entry per CDR3 protein. The repertoire holds approximately 22,000 distinct CDR3 sequences, with 35% to 40% as singletons. The sequences come from CMV peptide-activated CD4+ and CD8+ T cells sorted from blood, collected at five time points, pooled. The subset is: sorted CD8+CD137+ and CD4+CD154+ T cells after 11 to 13 h CMV IE-1 peptide stimulation. These TCRs come from a female donor who had a heart transplant and CMV viremia.

This clonotype was observed a few times. The chain joins TRBV4-2 to TRBJ1-1, with D perhaps TRBD1 (6 bases). CDR3 length equals 15 residues. Trimming cost V 3 bases and J 4 bases, with 15 bases left between them. The germline CDR1 and CDR2 sequences are LGHNA and YNFKEQ. The CDR3 nucleotides read TGTGCCAGCAGCCAGTCACAGGGTTACCCCACTGAAGCTTTCTTT. Its protein is CASSQSQGYPTEAFF.

Ten or more counts support this clonotype. The rearrangement uses TRBV7-2 and TRBJ2-7; 7 bases agree with TRBD2. Germline CDR1 and CDR2: SGHTA and FQGNSA. Trimming cost V 5 bases and J 6 bases; bases outside gene matches: 13. The length of the CDR3 is 15 residues. The CDR3 coding sequence is TGTGCCAGCAGCCCCCCCTCGAGGGGAGGGTTCGAGCAGTACTTC. This encodes CASSPPSRGGFEQYF.

Of note for this clonotype: The junction shows a germline mismatch at one end, possibly a read error. The chain is built from TRBV11-3 and TRBJ2-1; D possibly matches TRBD1 or TRBD2 (5 bases each). The CDR3 spans 13 residues. From germline, CDR1 is SGHNT and CDR2 YENEEA. The CDR3 DNA follows: TGTGCCAGCAGCGGGACCAGCGGAAATGACCAGTTCTTC. Residues: CASSGTSGNDQFF.

This clonotype was picked up one time. The V gene is TRBV11-3, the J gene TRBJ1-1; unclear D gene. Trimming took 5 bases from V and 4 from J, leaving 11 bases between them. This CDR3 is built from 13 residues. Germline V CDR1 and CDR2: SGHNT, YENEEA. CDR3 sequence: CASSPRTGTEAFF. The CDR3 DNA sequence: TGTGCCAGCAGCCCGCGGACTGGCACTGAAGCTTTCTTT.

Regarding this clonotype: A junction boundary mismatches the germline segment, possibly from a read error. The chain joins TRBV27 to TRBJ2-7, with 7 nucleotides matching TRBD2. This CDR3 is built from 14 residues. From germline, CDR1 is MNHEY and CDR2 SMNVEV (reference sequence). CDR3 bases: TGTGCCAGCAGTCAAAGCGGGAAGTCCTACGGGCAGTACTTC. Translated, it gives CASSQSGKSYGQYF.